This section outlines one T cell receptor (beta chain) sequence together with its context. Assay used: immunoSEQ multiplex PCR; TCRdb lists only in-frame clones, some missing. There are 290,000 or so clones in the sample; about nine tenths occur only once, and roughly 2.3% lies in the top ten. This sample is part of a study of blood T cell repertoires in COVID-19. The CDR3 runs to 15 residues. With 5 bases clipped from V and 4 bases from J, the junction kept 6 bases outside the gene matches. The germline gives CDR1 SGHNT, CDR2 YYREEE (reference sequence). The clonotype originates from a man aged 18 to 35 with active or convalescent COVID-19. The rearrangement links TRBV5-4 to TRBJ2-5, with TRBD1 matching over 12 bases. The sequencing input was peripheral blood. Written as DNA, the CDR3 is TGTGCCAGCAGTACCGGGACAGGGGGCGGAGAGACCCAGTACTTC. Its protein is CASSTGTGGGETQYF. The full variable domain, completed using reference TRBV5-4 and TRBJ2-5, is ETGVTQSPTHLIKTRGQQVTLRCSSQSGHNTVSWYQQALGQGPQFIFQYYREEENGRGNFPPRFSGLQFPNYSSELNVNALELDDSALYLCASSTGTGGGETQYFGPGTRLLVL.